This TCR beta chain is drawn from a study of control samples from healthy donors and cancer patients. Sequenced by immunoSEQ multiplex PCR; TCRdb stores in-frame clones only, minus some. The sample contains some 150,000 clones, over 90% of which appear only once. The V gene's germline CDR1 is DFQATT and CDR2 SNEGSKA (reference sequence). V lost 5 bases and J lost 4, with 6 bases in between. The CDR3 is 11 residues long. The sequence came from a man over 45 in good health. This chain uses TRBV20-1 with TRBJ2-1; D unresolved. Source material: blood. The CDR3 DNA reads as TGCAGTGCTTCCTTTTACAATGAGCAGTTCTTC. Its translation: CSASFYNEQFF.